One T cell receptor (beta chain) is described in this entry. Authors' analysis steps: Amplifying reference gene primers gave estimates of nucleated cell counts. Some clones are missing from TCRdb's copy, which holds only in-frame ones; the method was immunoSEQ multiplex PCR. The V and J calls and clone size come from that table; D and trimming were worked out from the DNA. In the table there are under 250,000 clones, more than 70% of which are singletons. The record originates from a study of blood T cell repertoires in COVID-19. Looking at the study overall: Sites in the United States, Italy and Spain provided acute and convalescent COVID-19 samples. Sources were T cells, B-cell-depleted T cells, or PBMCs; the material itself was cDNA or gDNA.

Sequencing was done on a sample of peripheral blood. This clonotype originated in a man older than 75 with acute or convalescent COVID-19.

The CDR3 is CASSLGGQEGQETQYF. Here the CDR3 DNA reads TGTGCCAGCAGCTTGGGGGGACAGGAAGGCCAAGAGACCCAGTACTTC. The chain recombines TRBV5-4 with TRBJ2-5; 8 nucleotides match TRBD1. Germline V gives CDR1 SGHNT, CDR2 YYREEE (reference sequence). CDR3 length: 16 amino acids. V shed 0 bases and J 1 base; nucleotides not matched to a gene: 5.